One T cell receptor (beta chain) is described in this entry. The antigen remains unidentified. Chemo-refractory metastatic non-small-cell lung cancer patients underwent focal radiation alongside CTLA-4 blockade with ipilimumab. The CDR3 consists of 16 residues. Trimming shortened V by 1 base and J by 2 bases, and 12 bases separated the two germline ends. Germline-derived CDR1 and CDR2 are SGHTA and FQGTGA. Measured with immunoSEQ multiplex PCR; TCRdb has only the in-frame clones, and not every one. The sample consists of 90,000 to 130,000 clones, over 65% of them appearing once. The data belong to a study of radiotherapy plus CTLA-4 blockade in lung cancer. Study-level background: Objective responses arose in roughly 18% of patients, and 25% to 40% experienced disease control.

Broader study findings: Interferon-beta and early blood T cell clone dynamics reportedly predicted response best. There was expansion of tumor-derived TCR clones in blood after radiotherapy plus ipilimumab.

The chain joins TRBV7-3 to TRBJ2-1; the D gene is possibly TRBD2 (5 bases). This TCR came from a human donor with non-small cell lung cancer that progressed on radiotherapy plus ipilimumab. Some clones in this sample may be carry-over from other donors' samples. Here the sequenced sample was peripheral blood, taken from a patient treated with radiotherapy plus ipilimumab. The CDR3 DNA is TGTGCCAGCAGCTTAAGCGGGTCTATCGCCTACAATGAGCAGTTCTTC. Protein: CASSLSGSIAYNEQFF.